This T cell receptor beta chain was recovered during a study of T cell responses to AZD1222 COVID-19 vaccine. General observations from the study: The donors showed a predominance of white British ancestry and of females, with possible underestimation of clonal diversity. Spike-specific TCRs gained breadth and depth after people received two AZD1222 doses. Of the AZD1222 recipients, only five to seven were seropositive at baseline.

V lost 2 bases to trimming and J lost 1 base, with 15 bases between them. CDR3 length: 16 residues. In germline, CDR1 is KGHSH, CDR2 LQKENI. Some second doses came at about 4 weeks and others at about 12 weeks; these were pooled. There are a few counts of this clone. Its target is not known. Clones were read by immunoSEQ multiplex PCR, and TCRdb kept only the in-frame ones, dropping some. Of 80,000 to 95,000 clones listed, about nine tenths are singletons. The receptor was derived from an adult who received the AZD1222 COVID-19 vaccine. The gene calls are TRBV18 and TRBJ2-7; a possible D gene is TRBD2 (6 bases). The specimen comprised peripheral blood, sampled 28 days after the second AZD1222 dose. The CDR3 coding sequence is TGTGCCAGCTCACCAGTGTATGGTGGGGGGTCCTACGAGCAGTACTTC. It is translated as CASSPVYGGGSYEQYF.